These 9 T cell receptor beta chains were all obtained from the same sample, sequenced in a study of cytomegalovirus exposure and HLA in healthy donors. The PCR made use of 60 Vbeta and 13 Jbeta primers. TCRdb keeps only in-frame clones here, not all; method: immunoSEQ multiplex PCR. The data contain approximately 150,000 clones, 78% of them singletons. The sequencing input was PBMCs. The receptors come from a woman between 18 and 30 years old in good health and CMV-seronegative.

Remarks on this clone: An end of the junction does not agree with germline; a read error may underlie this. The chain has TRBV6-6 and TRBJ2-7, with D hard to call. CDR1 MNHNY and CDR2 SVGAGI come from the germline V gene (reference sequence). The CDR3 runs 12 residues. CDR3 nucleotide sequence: TGTGCCAGTAGTTACCGCGAGGTCGAGCAGTACTTC. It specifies CASSYREVEQYF.

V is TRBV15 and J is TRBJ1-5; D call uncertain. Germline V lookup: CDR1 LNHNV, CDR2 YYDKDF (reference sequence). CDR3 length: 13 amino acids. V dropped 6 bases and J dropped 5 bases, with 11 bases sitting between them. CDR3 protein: CATRGWKDQPQHF. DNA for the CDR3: TGTGCCACCAGGGGCTGGAAGGATCAGCCCCAGCATTTT. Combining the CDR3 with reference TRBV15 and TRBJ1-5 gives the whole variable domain DAMVIQNPRYQVTQFGKPVTLSCSQTLNHNVMYWYQQKSSQAPKLLFHYYDKDFNNEADTPDNFQSRRPNTSFCFLDIRSPGLGDTAMYLCATRGWKDQPQHFGDGTRLSIL.

The CDR3 loop is CASIGRATNYGYTF. CDR3 sequence (DNA): TGTGCCAGCATCGGCAGAGCGACCAACTATGGCTACACCTTC. V usage is TRBV6-5 and J usage is TRBJ1-2; D not certain. Germline CDR1 reads MNHEY; CDR2 reads SVGAGI. CDR3 length: 14 amino acids. The ends were cut back, 7 bases at V and 2 bases at J, with 14 bases in the middle.

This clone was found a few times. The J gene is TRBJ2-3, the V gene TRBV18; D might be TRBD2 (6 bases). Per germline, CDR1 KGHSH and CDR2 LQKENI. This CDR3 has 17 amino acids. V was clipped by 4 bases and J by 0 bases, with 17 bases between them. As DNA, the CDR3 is TGTGCCAGCTCACAGGGAGGAAACGACCCTAGCACAGATACGCAGTATTTT. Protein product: CASSQGGNDPSTDTQYF. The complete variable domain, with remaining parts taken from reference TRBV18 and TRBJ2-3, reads NAGVMQNPRHLVRRRGQEARLRCSPMKGHSHVYWYRQLPEEGLKFMVYLQKENIIDESGMPKERFSAEFPKEGPSILRIQQVVRGDSAAYFCASSQGGNDPSTDTQYFGPGTRLTVL.

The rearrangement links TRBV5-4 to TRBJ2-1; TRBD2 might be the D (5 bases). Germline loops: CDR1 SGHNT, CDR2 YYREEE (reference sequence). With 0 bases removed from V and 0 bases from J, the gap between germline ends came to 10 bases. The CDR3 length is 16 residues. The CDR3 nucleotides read TGTGCCAGCAGCTTGGATTGGGAGAGCTCCTACAATGAGCAGTTCTTC. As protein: CASSLDWESSYNEQFF.

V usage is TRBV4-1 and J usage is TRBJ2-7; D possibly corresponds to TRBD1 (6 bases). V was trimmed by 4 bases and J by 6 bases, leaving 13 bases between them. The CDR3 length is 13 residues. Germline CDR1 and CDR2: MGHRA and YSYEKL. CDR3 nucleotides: TGCGCCAGCAGCCCGCAGGGGTGGGGCGAGCAGTACTTC. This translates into CASSPQGWGEQYF.

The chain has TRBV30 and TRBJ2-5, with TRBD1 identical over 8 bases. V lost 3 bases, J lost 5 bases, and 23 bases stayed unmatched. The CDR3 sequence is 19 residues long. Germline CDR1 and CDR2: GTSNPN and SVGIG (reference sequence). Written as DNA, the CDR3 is TGTGCCTGGAGCCACGATTTCAGACGACAGGGGATGAGGACGGAGACCCAGTACTTC. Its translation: CAWSHDFRRQGMRTETQYF. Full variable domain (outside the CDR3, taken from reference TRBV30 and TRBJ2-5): SQTIHQWPATLVQPVGSPLSLECTVEGTSNPNLYWYRQAAGRGLQLLFYSVGIGQISSEVPQNLSASRPQDRQFILSSKKLLLSDSGFYLCAWSHDFRRQGMRTETQYFGPGTRLLVL.

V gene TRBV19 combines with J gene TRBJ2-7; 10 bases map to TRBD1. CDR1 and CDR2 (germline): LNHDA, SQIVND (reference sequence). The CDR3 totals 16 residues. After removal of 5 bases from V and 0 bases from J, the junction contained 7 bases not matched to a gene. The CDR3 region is CASSGWTGGRSYEQYF. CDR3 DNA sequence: TGTGCCAGTAGTGGCTGGACAGGGGGTCGCTCCTACGAGCAGTACTTC.

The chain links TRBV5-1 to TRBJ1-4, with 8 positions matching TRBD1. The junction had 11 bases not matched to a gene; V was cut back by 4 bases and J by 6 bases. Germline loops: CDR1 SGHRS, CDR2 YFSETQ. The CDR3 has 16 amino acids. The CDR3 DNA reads TGCGCCAGCAGCAAAGGCGGACAGGGTATAGATGAAAAACTGTTTTTT. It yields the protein CASSKGGQGIDEKLFF.